The clone carrying this T cell receptor beta chain was seen at least ten times. The sample is drawn from a study of neurological immune-mediated disorders. TCRdb fed the 5' RACE reads into MiXCR, producing one record per CDR3 protein. The sample yields 25,000 to 35,000 distinct CDR3 sequences, approximately 4% seen once. This CDR3 comprises 12 residues. The chain links TRBV21-1 to TRBJ2-7. TRBV21-1 is classified as a pseudogene. The source is a middle-aged woman in good health. The sample comprised CD4+ T cells from blood. The CDR3 DNA follows: TGTGCCAGCTCAGACTCGGGGTCCGAGCAGTACTTC. Translating gives CASSDSGSEQYF.